Below are 10 T cell receptor beta chains sequenced from a single sample in a study of cytomegalovirus exposure and HLA in healthy donors. Researchers ran the PCR with 60 Vbeta and 13 Jbeta primers. Sequencing used immunoSEQ multiplex PCR; TCRdb keeps in-frame clones, though not all of them. Of some 100,000 clones in the sample, 65% to 75% were seen once. The sample consisted of PBMCs. The receptors were gathered from a woman under 30 in good health and CMV-seropositive.

The chain couples TRBV4-1 to TRBJ1-4; maybe TRBD1 (6 bases). Per germline, CDR1 MGHRA and CDR2 YSYEKL. V was clipped by 3 bases and J by 7 bases, with 18 bases between them. The CDR3 sequence is 16 residues long. The CDR3 is CASSQAGVGGAEKLFF. In DNA, the CDR3 is TGCGCCAGCAGCCAGGCAGGGGTCGGGGGGGCTGAAAAACTGTTTTTT.

The chain uses TRBV10-3 and TRBJ1-1; 9 bases are shared with TRBD1. CDR3 length: 11 residues. Germline CDR1 reads ENHRY; CDR2 reads SYGVKD. V shed 10 bases, J shed 6 bases, and the junction held 3 bases outside the gene matches. The chain's CDR3 is CATGQGSEAFF. CDR3 coding DNA: TGTGCCACCGGACAGGGGTCTGAAGCTTTCTTT.

This chain connects TRBV7-9 to TRBJ2-1; D remains unclear. Germline CDR1 reads SEHNR; CDR2 reads FQNEAQ (reference sequence). The CDR3 contains 13 residues. The ends were cut back, 4 bases at V and 0 bases at J, with 4 bases in the middle. In DNA form, the CDR3 reads TGTGCCAGCAGCTCAAACTCCTACAATGAGCAGTTCTTC. Amino acid sequence: CASSSNSYNEQFF. Full variable domain (outside the CDR3, taken from reference TRBV7-9 and TRBJ2-1): DTGVSQNPRHKITKRGQNVTFRCDPISEHNRLYWYRQTLGQGPEFLTYFQNEAQLEKSRLLSDRFSAERPKGSFSTLEIQRTEQGDSAMYLCASSSNSYNEQFFGPGTRLTVL.

V gene TRBV11-2 combines with J gene TRBJ2-1, with TRBD2 matching over 12 bases. The CDR3 totals 19 residues. The J segment lost 0 bases and the V segment lost 5 bases, leaving 11 bases of the junction unmatched. Germline V lookup: CDR1 SGHAT, CDR2 FQNNGV. Here the CDR3 DNA reads TGTGCCAGCAGCCAGAGGTCTCTAGCGGGAGGGAGCTCCTACAATGAGCAGTTCTTC. It translates to CASSQRSLAGGSSYNEQFF.

The rearrangement joins TRBV11-3 to TRBJ2-7; 9 nucleotides match TRBD1. This CDR3 comprises 13 residues. Trimming at V came to 5 bases and at J to 3 bases, leaving 2 bases not matched to a gene. Germline V lookup: CDR1 SGHNT, CDR2 YENEEA. This CDR3 is CASSPTGGYEQYF. CDR3 bases: TGTGCCAGCAGCCCGACAGGGGGCTACGAGCAGTACTTC.

The V and J genes are TRBV27 and TRBJ1-1, with TRBD1 matching over 8 bases. Germline values: CDR1 MNHEY, CDR2 SMNVEV (reference sequence). The ends lost 6 bases at V and 1 base at J; junction bases unmatched: 4. CDR3 length: 14 amino acids. The CDR3 DNA is TGTGCCAGCAGACTCGGACAGGGGAACACTGAAGCTTTCTTT. Residues: CASRLGQGNTEAFF.

The sample holds a few counts of this clone. This chain connects TRBV18 to TRBJ2-6; D might be TRBD2 (5 bases). The germline CDR1 and CDR2 sequences are KGHSH and LQKENI. The CDR3 covers 18 residues. V lost 2 bases to trimming and J lost 0 bases, with 14 bases between them. CDR3 sequence: CASSPRRPRDSGANVLTF. CDR3 coding DNA: TGTGCCAGCTCACCAAGGCGGCCTCGGGACTCTGGGGCCAACGTCCTGACTTTC.

Only a few counts were recorded for this clone. The genes are TRBV6-5 and TRBJ1-1; 8 positions match TRBD1. Trimming at V came to 7 bases and at J to 7 bases, leaving 8 bases not matched to a gene. The CDR3 length is 13 residues. The germline V gene has CDR1 MNHEY and CDR2 SVGAGI. The CDR3 DNA sequence: TGTGCCAGCACTCCTACAGGGGGATTTGAAGCTTTCTTT. This translates into CASTPTGGFEAFF.

The chain links TRBV11-2 to TRBJ2-7, with TRBD1 matching over 7 bases. Germline V gene sequence: CDR1 SGHAT, CDR2 FQNNGV. V trimming: 1 base; J trimming: 0 bases; junction bases outside the gene matches: 12. This CDR3 contains 18 residues. The CDR3 spells CASSLVFSGTVHSYEQYF. The DNA for the CDR3 is TGTGCCAGCAGCTTAGTATTCTCCGGGACAGTCCACTCCTACGAGCAGTACTTC.

This clone was seen a single time. The CDR3 spells CASSTTGSGANVLTF. CDR3 DNA: TGTGCCAGCAGCACTACAGGGTCTGGGGCCAACGTCCTGACTTTC. The genes are TRBV7-2 and TRBJ2-6; the D gene is possibly TRBD1 (6 bases). Trimming removed 5 bases from V and 1 base from J, with 9 bases in between. The germline V gene has CDR1 SGHTA and CDR2 FQGNSA. The CDR3 runs 15 residues.